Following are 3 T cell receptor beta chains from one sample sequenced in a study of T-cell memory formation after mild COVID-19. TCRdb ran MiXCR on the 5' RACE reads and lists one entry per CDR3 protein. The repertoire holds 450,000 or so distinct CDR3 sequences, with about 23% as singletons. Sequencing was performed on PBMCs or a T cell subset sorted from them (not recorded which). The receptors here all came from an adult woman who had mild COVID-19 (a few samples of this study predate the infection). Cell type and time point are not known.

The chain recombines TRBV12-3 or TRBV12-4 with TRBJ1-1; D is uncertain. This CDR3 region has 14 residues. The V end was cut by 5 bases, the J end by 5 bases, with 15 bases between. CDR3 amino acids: CASSPPDVGTEAFF. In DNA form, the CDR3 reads TGTGCCAGCAGTCCACCGGACGTAGGGACTGAAGCTTTCTTT.

The CDR3: CASSIRLASGANVLTF. The CDR3 DNA reads TGTGCCAGTAGTATTAGGCTGGCGTCTGGGGCCAACGTCCTGACTTTC. The gene calls are TRBV19 and TRBJ2-6, with no clear D. Trimming removed 3 bases at V and 1 base at J, with 10 bases between. Germline CDR1 and CDR2: LNHDA and SQIVND (reference sequence). The CDR3 runs to 16 residues.

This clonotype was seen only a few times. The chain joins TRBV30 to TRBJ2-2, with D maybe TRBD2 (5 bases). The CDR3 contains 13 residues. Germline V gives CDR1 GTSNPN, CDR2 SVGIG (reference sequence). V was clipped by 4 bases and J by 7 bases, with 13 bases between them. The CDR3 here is CAWIERGSGELFF. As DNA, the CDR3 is TGTGCCTGGATCGAACGGGGAAGCGGGGAGCTGTTTTTT.